This is a list of T cell receptor beta chains from one sample in a study of CD8 T cells in ankylosing spondylitis. TCRdb analysed the 5' RACE reads with MiXCR anew, one entry per CDR3 protein. The sample has 200,000 to 250,000 distinct CDR3 sequences; around 19% are singletons. The sample comprised blood, either unsorted or a sorted T cell fraction (not recorded which). The receptors derive from a male donor with ankylosing spondylitis. The CDR3 runs from the conserved cysteine through the conserved F or W. D genes are given only for firm matches. Where a row states a size, it is once, few, many or the class of an expanded clone; other rows omit it.

j_call clone_size d_call v_call cdr3_aa cdr3_nt
TRBJ1-1 - - TRBV6-5 CASSSVTGTTEAFF TGTGCCAGCAGTTCCGTGACAGGTACCACTGAAGCTTTCTTT
TRBJ2-1 few - TRBV7-9 CASSPGLSEQFF TGTGCCAGCAGCCCTGGCCTCTCTGAGCAGTTCTTC
TRBJ2-7 once TRBD1 TRBV19 CASSIDRDEQYF TGTGCCAGTAGTATTGACAGGGACGAGCAGTACTTC
TRBJ2-1 few TRBD2 TRBV20-1 CSAGGLAGGDHNEQFF TGCAGTGCTGGGGGACTAGCGGGAGGAGACCACAATGAGCAGTTCTTC
TRBJ1-1 - - TRBV12-3/TRBV12-4 CASSTGLTEAFF TGTGCCAGCAGTACAGGGTTAACTGAAGCTTTCTTT
TRBJ1-1 - TRBD1 TRBV2 CASDSRLRSGQTSPNEAFF TGTGCCAGCGACTCCAGACTTCGCTCGGGACAGACGAGCCCCAACGAAGCTTTCTTT
TRBJ2-7 - TRBD2 TRBV11-2 CASSRYSGSDEQYF TGTGCCAGCAGCCGTTATAGCGGGAGTGACGAGCAGTACTTC
TRBJ2-7 - - TRBV6-1 CASGTLSSYEQYF TGTGCCAGCGGGACCCTTAGCTCCTACGAGCAGTACTTC
TRBJ1-1 - - TRBV19 CASNGRGGTEAFF TGTGCCAGTAACGGTAGGGGCGGCACTGAAGCTTTCTTT
TRBJ2-3 - - TRBV20-1 CSALWDSDTDTQYF TGCAGTGCCCTGTGGGACTCCGACACAGATACGCAGTATTTT
TRBJ2-7 many - TRBV12-3/TRBV12-4 CASSLRPYEQYF TGTGCCAGCAGTTTAAGGCCCTACGAGCAGTACTTC
TRBJ2-1 - TRBD2 TRBV7-9 CASSPGLQVQFF TGTGCCAGCAGCCCGGGACTACAGGTACAGTTCTTC
TRBJ2-3 - - TRBV5-5 CASSIPEGVRTDTQYF TGTGCCAGCAGCATCCCGGAGGGGGTTCGGACAGATACGCAGTATTTT
TRBJ1-2 few - TRBV5-6 CASSLGVGGYTF TGTGCCAGCAGCTTGGGCGTAGGCGGCTACACCTTC
TRBJ2-3 - TRBD2 TRBV12-3/TRBV12-4 CASSSPMGLAIDTQYF TGTGCCAGCAGTTCCCCCATGGGACTAGCCATAGATACGCAGTATTTT
TRBJ1-1 many TRBD1 TRBV7-8 CASSLRTGGGTEAFF TGTGCCAGCAGCTTACGGACAGGGGGAGGCACTGAAGCTTTCTTT
TRBJ1-2 few - TRBV7-8 CASSLSPSGHFIGYTF TGTGCCAGCAGCTTAAGTCCCTCAGGGCACTTTATTGGCTACACCTTC
TRBJ2-3 - TRBD2 TRBV27 CASSLWFREGADTQYF TGTGCCAGCAGTTTATGGTTCAGGGAGGGAGCAGATACGCAGTATTTT
TRBJ1-6 - - TRBV5-1 CATEGSESPLHF TGCGCCACCGAAGGGAGTGAATCACCCCTCCACTTT
TRBJ2-7 few - TRBV18 CASSPGGAIYEQYF TGTGCCAGCTCACCGGGGGGGGCTATCTACGAGCAGTACTTC
TRBJ1-1 - TRBD1 TRBV12-5 CASGLTRTGTMNTEAFF TGTGCTAGTGGTTTGACACGGACAGGGACAATGAACACTGAAGCTTTCTTT
TRBJ1-5 few TRBD1 TRBV12-3/TRBV12-4 CASSLKGAGEGQPQHF TGTGCCAGCAGTTTAAAGGGGGCAGGCGAGGGTCAGCCCCAGCATTTT
TRBJ1-2 few - TRBV20-1 CSARDRPYGYTF TGCAGTGCTAGAGATCGGCCGTATGGCTACACCTTC
TRBJ1-2 - - TRBV4-1 CASSQDRYGYTF TGCGCCAGCAGCCAAGATAGGTATGGCTACACCTTC
TRBJ2-1 few - TRBV4-1 CASSHEGTYNEQFF TGCGCCAGCAGCCACGAGGGAACTTACAATGAGCAGTTCTTC
TRBJ2-1 - TRBD1 TRBV27 CASKEQGALHEQFF TGTGCCAGCAAGGAACAGGGGGCTTTGCATGAGCAGTTCTTC
TRBJ2-5 - TRBD2 TRBV2 CASSEAGTSVSETQYF TGTGCCAGCAGTGAAGCTGGGACTAGCGTCTCAGAGACCCAGTACTTC
TRBJ2-1 - TRBD2 TRBV19 CASTPEGTSGSVEQFF TGTGCCAGTACCCCGGAAGGGACTAGCGGGAGTGTTGAGCAGTTCTTC
TRBJ1-2 - - TRBV12-3/TRBV12-4 CASSPLGRNYGYTF TGTGCCAGCAGTCCCCTGGGCAGGAACTATGGCTACACCTTC
TRBJ2-1 few - TRBV12-3/TRBV12-4 CASSLRRDEQFF TGTGCCAGCAGTTTACGTAGGGATGAGCAGTTCTTC
TRBJ2-3 - - TRBV4-2 CASSQDATQYF TGTGCCAGCAGCCAAGATGCGACGCAGTATTTT
TRBJ2-1 few TRBD2 TRBV4-1 CASSQERGDYNEQFF TGCGCCAGCAGCCAAGAGCGGGGGGACTACAATGAGCAGTTCTTC
TRBJ2-1 - TRBD1 TRBV10-3 CAISEYGTGLNEQFF TGTGCCATCAGTGAGTACGGGACAGGGTTGAATGAGCAGTTCTTC
TRBJ2-1 - TRBD2 TRBV27 CASSFIAGDSYNEQFF TGTGCCAGCAGTTTCATAGCGGGGGACTCCTACAATGAGCAGTTCTTC
TRBJ1-5 many - TRBV4-1 CASSQWAGSNQPQHF TGCGCCAGCAGCCAATGGGCAGGCTCGAATCAGCCCCAGCATTTT
TRBJ2-1 - - TRBV12-3/TRBV12-4 CASSLGHWSSYNEQFF TGTGCCAGCAGTTTGGGGCACTGGAGCTCCTACAATGAGCAGTTCTTC
TRBJ1-2 few - TRBV7-2 CASSAQADSYGYTF TGTGCCAGCAGCGCCCAGGCGGACAGCTATGGCTACACCTTC
TRBJ1-6 few - TRBV5-1 CASSLDTGPKNSPLHF TGCGCCAGCAGCTTGGATACCGGGCCCAAGAATTCACCCCTCCACTTT
TRBJ2-7 few - TRBV29-1 CSVGEEVSYEQYF TGCAGCGTTGGGGAAGAGGTCTCCTACGAGCAGTACTTC
TRBJ1-1 many TRBD1 TRBV5-1 CASSLGQDNSEAFF TGCGCCAGCAGCTTAGGACAGGATAACTCGGAAGCTTTCTTT
TRBJ1-1 - - TRBV20-1 CSATGGNTEAFF TGCAGTGCTACAGGCGGGAACACTGAAGCTTTCTTT
TRBJ1-3 - TRBD1 TRBV12-3/TRBV12-4 CADRVGNTIYF TGTGCCGACAGGGTTGGAAACACCATATATTTT
TRBJ2-7 - - TRBV6-5 CASTAAHEQYF TGTGCCAGTACGGCCGCCCACGAGCAGTACTTC
TRBJ1-5 - - TRBV12-3/TRBV12-4 CASSFLANQPQHF TGTGCCAGCAGTTTTCTGGCAAATCAGCCCCAGCATTTT
TRBJ2-7 few - TRBV5-1 CASSLWADTSYEQYF TGCGCCAGCAGCTTGTGGGCTGACACCTCCTACGAGCAGTACTTC
TRBJ2-7 - - TRBV4-3 CASSPRTADEQYF TGCGCCAGCAGCCCCCGGACTGCGGACGAGCAGTACTTC
TRBJ2-1 - - TRBV10-3 CASWDFDNEQFF TGTGCCTCATGGGACTTCGACAATGAGCAGTTCTTC
TRBJ2-7 few - TRBV27 CASSSGVKFYEQYF TGTGCCAGCAGTTCTGGTGTCAAATTCTACGAGCAGTACTTC
TRBJ1-3 - TRBD1 TRBV29-1 CSVETGTGGTSSGNTIYF TGCAGCGTTGAAACCGGGACAGGGGGTACCAGCTCTGGAAACACCATATATTTT
TRBJ2-1 - - TRBV4-1 CASSQLQIGGEQFF TGCGCCAGCAGCCAACTCCAAATCGGGGGTGAGCAGTTCTTC
TRBJ2-1 few TRBD2 TRBV4-2 CASSQLAGEYLGNEQFF TGTGCCAGCAGCCAACTAGCGGGAGAGTACCTCGGTAATGAGCAGTTCTTC
TRBJ2-7 - - TRBV11-2 CASSFTGNTIYEQYF TGTGCCAGCAGCTTCACGGGTAACACGATCTACGAGCAGTACTTC
TRBJ2-1 many TRBD2 TRBV12-3/TRBV12-4 CASGLAGGNNEQFF TGTGCCAGCGGCCTAGCGGGAGGTAACAATGAGCAGTTCTTC
TRBJ2-3 few - TRBV4-1 CASSQVVGDTQYF TGCGCCAGCAGCCAAGTTGTGGGAGATACGCAGTATTTT
TRBJ2-1 - - TRBV30 CAWSVGYNEQFF TGTGCCTGGAGTGTTGGCTACAATGAGCAGTTCTTC
TRBJ2-1 many TRBD2 TRBV6-4 CASSSRGGSDEQFF TGTGCCAGCAGCTCGCGGGGGGGAAGCGATGAGCAGTTCTTC
TRBJ2-1 - - TRBV4-2 CASSPTRGHYNEQFF TGTGCCAGCAGTCCGACTAGGGGTCACTACAATGAGCAGTTCTTC
TRBJ2-1 few TRBD2 TRBV12-3/TRBV12-4 CASRHTSGGFSEQFF TGTGCCAGCAGGCATACTAGCGGGGGTTTTAGTGAGCAGTTCTTC
TRBJ2-3 - - TRBV6-1 CASSALDRDFEPDTQYF TGTGCCAGCAGTGCTCTCGACCGGGATTTCGAGCCAGATACGCAGTATTTT
TRBJ2-3 many TRBD2 TRBV10-3 CAISLGGQFTDTQYF TGTGCCATCAGTCTGGGAGGGCAGTTCACAGATACGCAGTATTTT